These 12 T cell receptor beta chains were sequenced from one sample in a study of T-cell reconstitution after alpha-beta-depleted transplantation in children. It was with unique molecular identifiers that the TCRbeta library was prepared. One entry per CDR3 protein, called by TCRdb with MiXCR from the PCR reads. This sample has 600,000 to 700,000 distinct CDR3 sequences, with around 16% found just once. This sample comprised PBMCs from the stem cell graft donor, obtained from the stem cell graft. The source of these receptors is a human donor who donated a stem cell graft to a child with acute myeloid leukemia.

This clonotype was recorded many times. V and J are TRBV5-6 and TRBJ2-5, with 12 bases identical to TRBD2. CDR3 length equals 15 residues. Germline V gene sequence: CDR1 SGHDT, CDR2 YYEEEE. Trimming cost V 0 bases and J 5 bases; bases outside gene matches: 2. CDR3 in DNA: TGTGCCAGCAGCTTGGTACTAGCGGGGGGTGAGACCCAGTACTTC. Amino acids: CASSLVLAGGETQYF.

This clonotype was recorded many times. The chain employs TRBV5-1 and TRBJ2-1; 7 nucleotides align to TRBD1. The CDR3 is made up of 16 amino acids. Per germline, CDR1 SGHRS and CDR2 YFSETQ. Losses at the gene ends were 0 bases for V and 2 bases for J; bases not matched to a gene: 5. The CDR3 sequence: CASSLGPGQTYNEQFF. In DNA form, the CDR3 reads TGCGCCAGCAGCTTGGGCCCGGGACAGACCTACAATGAGCAGTTCTTC.

There are many counts of this clonotype. The chain recombines TRBV12-3 or TRBV12-4 with TRBJ2-4, with TRBD2 matching over 7 bases. Losses at the gene ends were 6 bases for V and 3 bases for J; bases not matched to a gene: 8. This CDR3 contains 15 residues. The CDR3 region has the DNA TGTGCCAGCAGCCTCGAAGCTAGCGGCAAAAACATTCAGTACTTC. Amino acid sequence: CASSLEASGKNIQYF.

V gene TRBV24-1 combines with J gene TRBJ1-1; no clear D gene. V was pared by 0 bases and J by 4 bases, with 5 bases between. CDR1 and CDR2 (germline): KGHDR, SFDVKD. This CDR3 contains 13 residues. The CDR3 region is CATSDLKGTEAFF. The CDR3 DNA sequence: TGTGCCACCAGTGATTTGAAGGGCACTGAAGCTTTCTTT.

The V and J genes are TRBV13 and TRBJ2-3; 11 bases map to TRBD1. The CDR3 is 15 residues long. With 5 bases clipped from V and 3 bases from J, the junction kept 4 bases outside the gene matches. The V gene's germline CDR1 is PRHDT and CDR2 FYEKMQ (reference sequence). CDR3 DNA sequence: TGTGCCAGCAGCGGGGGACAGGGGGGAACAGATACGCAGTATTTT. Translating it yields CASSGGQGGTDTQYF.

This sequence joins TRBV20-1 and TRBJ2-2; 7 nucleotides align to TRBD1. CDR3 length equals 17 residues. The germline CDR1 and CDR2 sequences are DFQATT and SNEGSKA (reference sequence). CDR3 sequence (DNA): TGCTGCTCTAGAGATGAGAAGGGGGCAAGAAGGACCGGGGAGCTGTTTTTT. Its protein product is CCSRDEKGARRTGELFF.

This clonotype was detected ten times or more. The V call is TRBV27, the J call TRBJ1-6; D possibly corresponds to TRBD1 (5 bases). The germline gives CDR1 MNHEY, CDR2 SMNVEV (reference sequence). Trimming shortened V by 2 bases and J by 7 bases, and 9 bases separated the two germline ends. CDR3 length: 14 residues. The CDR3 loop is CASSLVTGNSPLHF. CDR3 sequence (DNA): TGTGCCAGCAGTTTAGTAACAGGCAATTCACCCCTCCACTTT.

This clonotype was detected ten times or more. The rearrangement links TRBV20-1 to TRBJ2-2; D possibly corresponds to TRBD1 (5 bases). Germline CDR1 is DFQATT and CDR2 is SNEGSKA (reference sequence). Trimming pared 6 bases from V and 4 bases from J, leaving 12 bases between. This CDR3 contains 13 residues. DNA of the CDR3: TGCAGTGCGATACTCACAGGCACCGGGGAGCTGTTTTTT. This sequence encodes CSAILTGTGELFF.

This clonotype came up a few times. CDR3 loop: CSARDTPSNYGYTF. CDR3 DNA sequence: TGCAGTGCTAGAGACACACCCTCTAACTATGGCTACACCTTC. The chain recombines TRBV20-1 with TRBJ1-2; the D is unclear. CDR1 and CDR2 (germline): DFQATT, SNEGSKA (reference sequence). The CDR3 covers 14 residues. Trimming took off 0 bases at V and 0 bases at J, with 8 bases between the two ends.

This clonotype was counted only a few times. This sequence joins TRBV18 and TRBJ2-1; 9 nucleotides line up with TRBD1. J lost 4 bases, V lost 4 bases, and 5 bases had no gene match. Germline-derived CDR1 and CDR2 are KGHSH and LQKENI. The CDR3 has 15 residues. Here the CDR3 reads CASSQEGQGYNEQFF. The DNA for the CDR3 is TGTGCCAGCTCACAGGAGGGACAGGGATACAATGAGCAGTTCTTC.

This clonotype came up a few times. The DNA for the CDR3 is TGTGCCAGCAGCCAAGATCAGGGGAGCACTGAAGCTTTCTTT. Encoded protein: CASSQDQGSTEAFF. The V gene is TRBV3-1, the J gene TRBJ1-1; possibly TRBD1 for D (6 bases). The CDR3 runs to 14 residues. The germline V and J ends were trimmed by 0 bases and 4 bases, with 9 bases remaining between them. In germline, CDR1 is LGHDT, CDR2 YNNKEL (reference sequence).

The gene calls are TRBV20-1 and TRBJ2-3; D possibly corresponds to TRBD1 (6 bases). From germline, CDR1 is DFQATT and CDR2 SNEGSKA (reference sequence). Trimming shortened V by 2 bases and J by 1 base, and 13 bases separated the two germline ends. The CDR3 loop spans 15 amino acids. The CDR3 is CSARSDQGRTDTQYF. CDR3 coding DNA: TGCAGTGCTAGATCCGACCAGGGGCGCACAGATACGCAGTATTTT.